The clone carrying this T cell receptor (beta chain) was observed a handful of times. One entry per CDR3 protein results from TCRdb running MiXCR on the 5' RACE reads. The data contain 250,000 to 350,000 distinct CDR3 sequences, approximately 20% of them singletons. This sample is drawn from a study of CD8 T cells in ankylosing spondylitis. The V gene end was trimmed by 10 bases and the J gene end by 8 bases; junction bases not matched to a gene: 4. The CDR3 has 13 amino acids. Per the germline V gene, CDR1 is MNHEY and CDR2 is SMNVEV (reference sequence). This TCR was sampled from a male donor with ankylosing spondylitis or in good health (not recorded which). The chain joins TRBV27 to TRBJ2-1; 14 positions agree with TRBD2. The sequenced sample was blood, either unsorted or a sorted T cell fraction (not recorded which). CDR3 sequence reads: CATGTSGSYEQFF. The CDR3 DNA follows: TGTGCCACCGGGACTAGCGGGAGCTATGAGCAGTTCTTC.